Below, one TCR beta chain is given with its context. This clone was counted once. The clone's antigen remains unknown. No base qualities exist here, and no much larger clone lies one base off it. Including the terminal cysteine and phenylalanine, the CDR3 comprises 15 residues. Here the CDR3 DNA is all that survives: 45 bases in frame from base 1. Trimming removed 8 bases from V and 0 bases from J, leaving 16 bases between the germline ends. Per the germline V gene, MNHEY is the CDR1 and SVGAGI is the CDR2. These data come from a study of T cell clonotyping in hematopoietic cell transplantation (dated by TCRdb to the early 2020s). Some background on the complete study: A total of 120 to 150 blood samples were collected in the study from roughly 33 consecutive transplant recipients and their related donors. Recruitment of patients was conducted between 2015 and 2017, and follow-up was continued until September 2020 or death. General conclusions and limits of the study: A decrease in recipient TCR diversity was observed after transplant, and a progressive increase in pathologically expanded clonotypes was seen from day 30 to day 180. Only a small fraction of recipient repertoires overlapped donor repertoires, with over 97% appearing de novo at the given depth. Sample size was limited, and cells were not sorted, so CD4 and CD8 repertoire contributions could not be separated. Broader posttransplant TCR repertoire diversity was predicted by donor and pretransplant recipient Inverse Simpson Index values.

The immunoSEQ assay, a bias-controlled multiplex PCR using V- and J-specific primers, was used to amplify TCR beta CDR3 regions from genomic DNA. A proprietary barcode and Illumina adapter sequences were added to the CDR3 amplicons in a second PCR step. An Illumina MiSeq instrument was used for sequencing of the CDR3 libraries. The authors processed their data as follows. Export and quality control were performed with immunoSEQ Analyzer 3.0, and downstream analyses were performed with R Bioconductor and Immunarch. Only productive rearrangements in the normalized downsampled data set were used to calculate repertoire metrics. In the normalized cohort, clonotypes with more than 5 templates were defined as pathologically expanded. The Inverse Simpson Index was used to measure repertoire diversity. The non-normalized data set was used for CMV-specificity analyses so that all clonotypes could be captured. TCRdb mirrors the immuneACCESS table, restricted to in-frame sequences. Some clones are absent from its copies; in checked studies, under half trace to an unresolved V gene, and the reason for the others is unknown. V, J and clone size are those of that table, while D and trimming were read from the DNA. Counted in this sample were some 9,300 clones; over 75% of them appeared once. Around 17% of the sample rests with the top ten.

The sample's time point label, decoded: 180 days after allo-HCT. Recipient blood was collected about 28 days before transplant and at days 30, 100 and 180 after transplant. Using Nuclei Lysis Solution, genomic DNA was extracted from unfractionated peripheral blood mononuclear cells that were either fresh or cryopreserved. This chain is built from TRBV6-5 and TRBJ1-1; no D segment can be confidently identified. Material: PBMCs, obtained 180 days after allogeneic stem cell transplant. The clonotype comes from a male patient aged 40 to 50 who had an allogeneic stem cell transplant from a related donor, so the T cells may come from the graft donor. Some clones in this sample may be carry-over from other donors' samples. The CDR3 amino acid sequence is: CASAKERRMNTEAFF. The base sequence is TGTGCCAGCGCAAAGGAGCGTAGGATGAACACTGAAGCTTTCTTT.